Following are 9 T cell receptor beta chains from one sample sequenced in a study of regulatory dendritic cells for organ transplantation. Generated by immunoSEQ multiplex PCR, the TCRdb table keeps only in-frame clones and is missing some. This sample has 29,000 or so clones, with nearly 80% found just once. The sample comprised memory CD4+ T cells from blood. Subset defined: CD45RO+ memory T cells. These receptor sequences come from a human donor in good health.

The table lists this clone with a count of one. The chain employs TRBV9 and TRBJ2-7, with 11 positions matching TRBD1. The CDR3 has 14 amino acids. Trimming removed 4 bases from V and 5 bases from J; junction bases left unmatched: 5. The germline CDR1 and CDR2 sequences are SGDLS and YYNGEE. In DNA form, the CDR3 reads TGTGCCAGCAGCCCCGGACAGGGGGCAAACGAGCAGTACTTC. Its protein is CASSPGQGANEQYF.

The table lists this clone with a count of one. The chain joins TRBV7-3 to TRBJ2-5; D uncertain. This CDR3 has 13 amino acids. The V gene's germline CDR1 is SGHTA and CDR2 FQGTGA. Trimming stripped 3 bases from V and 7 bases from J, with 12 bases between. The DNA for the CDR3 is TGTGCCAGCAGCTTCGACGTAACGGGGACCCAGTACTTC. It encodes CASSFDVTGTQYF.

The chain has TRBV4-3 and TRBJ1-1; D possibly corresponds to TRBD1 (6 bases). CDR1 LGHNA and CDR2 YSLEER come from the germline V gene. V shed 0 bases and J shed 6 bases, with 14 bases lying between them. This CDR3 comprises 15 residues. In DNA, the CDR3 is TGCGCCAGCAGCCAAGAGCCAGGGGCTGCTGCTGAAGCTTTCTTT. Translated: CASSQEPGAAAEAFF.

This clone was recorded a few times. The chain is built from TRBV10-3 and TRBJ1-2; D gene ambiguous. The CDR3 has 14 amino acids. V shed 1 base and J shed 5 bases, with 11 bases lying between them. CDR1 is ENHRY, CDR2 SYGVKD, per germline. CDR3 region: CAISEYGDGYGYTF. CDR3 DNA: TGTGCCATCAGTGAGTACGGCGACGGATATGGCTACACCTTC.

The V call is TRBV27, the J call TRBJ1-4, with 7 bases matching TRBD1. Per the germline V gene, CDR1 is MNHEY and CDR2 is SMNVEV (reference sequence). V lost 6 bases to trimming and J lost 7 bases; unmatched junction nucleotides: 8. CDR3 size: 14 residues. The CDR3 DNA sequence: TGTGCCAGCAGCCACACGACAGGGAGTGAAAAACTGTTTTTT. This sequence encodes CASSHTTGSEKLFF.

V is TRBV28 and J is TRBJ2-1; a weak D match, TRBD2 (5 bases). The CDR3 sequence is 13 residues long. Germline loops: CDR1 MDHEN, CDR2 SYDVKM. The V gene lost 7 bases and the J gene lost 8 bases, with 15 bases spanning the gap. The CDR3 DNA sequence: TGTGCCAGCATCCTAGCAGGAAAGGATGAGCAGTTCTTC. The encoded protein is CASILAGKDEQFF.

Concerning this clone: Germline is not matched at one junction end, which may reflect a read error. The chain carries TRBV6-4 and TRBJ2-1; 7 bases are a match to TRBD2. The CDR3 runs to 15 residues. Germline lookup yields CDR1 MRHNA and CDR2 SNTAGT. For the CDR3, the DNA is TGTGCCAGCAGTGACTCTAGCGGGTCCTCCAATGAGCAGTTCTTC. It is translated as CASSDSSGSSNEQFF.

The rearrangement uses TRBV28 and TRBJ2-7, with D perhaps being TRBD1 or TRBD2 (6 bases each). V was trimmed by 5 bases and J by 2 bases, leaving 16 bases between them. The CDR3 loop spans 15 amino acids. Per the germline V gene, CDR1 is MDHEN and CDR2 is SYDVKM. CDR3 amino acids: CASSSRGARAYEQYF. Written as DNA, the CDR3 is TGTGCCAGCAGTAGTAGGGGGGCAAGGGCCTACGAGCAGTACTTC. Filled out from reference TRBV28 and TRBJ2-7, the complete variable domain reads DVKVTQSSRYLVKRTGEKVFLECVQDMDHENMFWYRQDPGLGLRLIYFSYDVKMKEKGDIPEGYSVSREKKERFSLILESASTNQTSMYLCASSSRGARAYEQYFGPGTRLTVT.

The gene calls are TRBV9 and TRBJ1-1; possibly TRBD1 for D (6 bases). CDR3 size: 16 residues. CDR1 is SGDLS, CDR2 YYNGEE, per germline. Between the trimmed V and J ends, which lost 4 bases and 3 bases, there was a span of 19 bases. CDR3 nucleotide sequence: TGTGCCAGCAGCCCCCCCCTTGGAGGGGGGGACACTGAAGCTTTCTTT. The encoded protein is CASSPPLGGGDTEAFF.